This T cell receptor (beta chain) was profiled in a study of blood T cell repertoires in COVID-19. As for the study in general: PBMCs, B-cell-depleted T cells, or T cells provided the cDNA or gDNA that made up the material.

The CDR3 loop spans 13 amino acids. Germline values: CDR1 MNHEY, CDR2 SVGAGI. With 8 bases removed from V and 3 bases from J, the gap between germline ends came to 12 bases. TCRdb's table, derived via immunoSEQ multiplex PCR, lists solely in-frame clones and lacks some. Of roughly 150,000 clones listed, approximately 83% are singletons. The sample taken for sequencing was peripheral blood. The clonotype comes from a woman older than 75 with active or convalescent COVID-19. The chain recombines TRBV6-5 with TRBJ2-3, with no clear D. CDR3 loop: CASGLPGTDTQYF. The CDR3 DNA is TGTGCCAGCGGCCTTCCGGGTACAGATACGCAGTATTTT.